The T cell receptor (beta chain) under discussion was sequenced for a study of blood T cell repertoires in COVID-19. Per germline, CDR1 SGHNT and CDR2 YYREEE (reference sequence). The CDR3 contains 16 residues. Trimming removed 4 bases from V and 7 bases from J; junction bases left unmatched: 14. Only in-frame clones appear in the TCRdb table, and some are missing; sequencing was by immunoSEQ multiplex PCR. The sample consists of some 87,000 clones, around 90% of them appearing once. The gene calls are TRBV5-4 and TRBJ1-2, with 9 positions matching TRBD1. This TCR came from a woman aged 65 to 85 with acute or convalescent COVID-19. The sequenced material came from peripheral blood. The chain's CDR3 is CASSQRVGTGTFGYTF. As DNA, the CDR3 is TGTGCCAGCAGCCAGAGGGTCGGGACAGGGACCTTTGGCTACACCTTC.